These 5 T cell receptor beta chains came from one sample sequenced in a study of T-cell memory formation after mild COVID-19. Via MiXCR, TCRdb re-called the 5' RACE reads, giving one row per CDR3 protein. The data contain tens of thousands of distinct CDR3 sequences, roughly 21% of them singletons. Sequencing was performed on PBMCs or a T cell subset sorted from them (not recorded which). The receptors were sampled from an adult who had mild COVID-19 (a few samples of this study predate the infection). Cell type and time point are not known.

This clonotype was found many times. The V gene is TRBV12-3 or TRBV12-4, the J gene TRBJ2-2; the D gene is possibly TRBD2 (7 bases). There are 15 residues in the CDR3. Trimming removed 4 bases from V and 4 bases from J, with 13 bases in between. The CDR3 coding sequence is TGTGCCAGCAGTTACGGACTAGGGGGCACCGGGGAGCTGTTTTTT. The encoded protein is CASSYGLGGTGELFF.

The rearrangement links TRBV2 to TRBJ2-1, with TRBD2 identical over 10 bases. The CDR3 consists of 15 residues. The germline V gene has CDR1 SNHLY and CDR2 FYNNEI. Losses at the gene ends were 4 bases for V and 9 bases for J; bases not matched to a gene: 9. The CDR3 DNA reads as TGTGCCAGCAGTGCTGCTAGCGGGAGTTATGCTGAGCAGTTCTTC. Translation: CASSAASGSYAEQFF.

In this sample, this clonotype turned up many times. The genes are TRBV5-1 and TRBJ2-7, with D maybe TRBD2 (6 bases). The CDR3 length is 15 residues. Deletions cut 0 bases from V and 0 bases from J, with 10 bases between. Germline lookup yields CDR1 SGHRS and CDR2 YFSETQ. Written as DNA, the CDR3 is TGCGCCAGCAGCTTGGGAACTAGCCTCTCCTACGAGCAGTACTTC. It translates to CASSLGTSLSYEQYF.

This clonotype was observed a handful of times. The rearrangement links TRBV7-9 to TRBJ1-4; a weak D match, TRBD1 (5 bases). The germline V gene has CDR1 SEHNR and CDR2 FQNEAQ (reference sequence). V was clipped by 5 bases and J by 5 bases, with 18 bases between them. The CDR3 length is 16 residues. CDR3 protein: CASSPPLGGANEKLFF. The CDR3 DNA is TGTGCCAGCAGCCCACCCCTTGGGGGTGCAAATGAAAAACTGTTTTTT.

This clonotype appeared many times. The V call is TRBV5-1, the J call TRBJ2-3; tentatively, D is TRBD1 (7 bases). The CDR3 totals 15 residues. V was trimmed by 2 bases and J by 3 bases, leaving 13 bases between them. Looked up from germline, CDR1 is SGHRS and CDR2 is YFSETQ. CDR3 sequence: CASSFRQGGTDTQYF. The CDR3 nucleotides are TGCGCCAGCAGCTTCCGGCAGGGGGGTACAGATACGCAGTATTTT.